Each of the 10 T cell receptor beta chains below was sequenced from the same sample in a study of shared clonotypes between healthy human individuals. Libraries were prepared by immunoSEQ multiplex PCR; TCRdb keeps only in-frame clonotypes and omits some of them. The sample lists roughly 500,000 clones; roughly 78% were seen once. Material for sequencing was PBMCs. Source of these receptors: a middle-aged woman in good health. Some clones in this sample may be carry-over from other donors' samples.

This clone has a single count. The chain links TRBV29-1 to TRBJ1-1; D may be TRBD1 (6 bases). The germline V and J ends were trimmed by 2 bases and 2 bases, with 18 bases remaining between them. The CDR3 has 16 amino acids. The germline CDR1 and CDR2 sequences are SQVTM and ANQGSEA. DNA for the CDR3: TGCAGCGTTGAACCCGGGCAGGGGCGAGGAAACACTGAAGCTTTCTTT. Protein product: CSVEPGQGRGNTEAFF.

This clone has ten or more counts. This rearrangement joins TRBV10-3 to TRBJ2-2, with D uncertain. CDR3 size: 15 residues. Trimming took 3 bases from V and 5 from J, leaving 13 bases between them. Germline V gene sequence: CDR1 ENHRY, CDR2 SYGVKD. The CDR3 coding sequence is TGTGCCATCAGTGATCAGCGACTGAATACCGGGGAGCTGTTTTTT. Protein sequence: CAISDQRLNTGELFF.

A note on this clone: A read error may account for a junction end that differs from germline. V gene TRBV7-7 combines with J gene TRBJ2-3; TRBD2 is a possible D gene (5 bases). The CDR3 length is 15 residues. The germline V gene encodes CDR1 SSHAT and CDR2 FNYEAQ (reference sequence). CDR3 sequence: CASSLAGVSTDTQYF. The DNA of the CDR3 is TGTGCTAGCAGCTTAGCCGGGGTGAGCACAGATACGCAGTATTTT.

The J gene is TRBJ2-7, the V gene TRBV7-8; 11 bases align to TRBD2. Germline CDR1 reads SGHVS; CDR2 reads FQNEAQ. The junction had 3 bases not matched to a gene; V was cut back by 6 bases and J by 2 bases. The CDR3 has 14 residues. CDR3 residues: CASRYSGRAYEQYF. For the CDR3, the DNA is TGTGCCAGCAGATATAGCGGGAGGGCCTACGAGCAGTACTTC.

The chain recombines TRBV5-8 with TRBJ2-1, with 8 bases identical to TRBD2. The germline V gene encodes CDR1 SGHTS and CDR2 YDEGEE. CDR3 size: 16 residues. V was clipped by 0 bases and J by 4 bases; unmatched bases: 6. The CDR3 loop is CASSLDGSGIYNEQFF. CDR3 DNA: TGTGCCAGCAGCTTGGATGGTAGCGGGATATACAATGAGCAGTTCTTC.

The chain couples TRBV5-1 to TRBJ2-3; D is undetermined. Germline V gene lookup returns CDR1 SGHRS and CDR2 YFSETQ. This CDR3 spans 16 amino acids. V lost 0 bases, J lost 1 base, and 12 bases lay in between. CDR3 in DNA: TGCGCCAGCAGCTTGGAGGCCTCTTTAGGCACAGATACGCAGTATTTT. Translating it yields CASSLEASLGTDTQYF.

The chain is built from TRBV2 and TRBJ1-4; tentatively, D is TRBD1 (5 bases). Trimming stripped 6 bases from V and 3 bases from J, with 11 bases between. This CDR3 has 14 amino acids. Germline V gives CDR1 SNHLY, CDR2 FYNNEI. The CDR3 DNA sequence: TGTGCCAGCAGAGGCCCGGGGCCTAATGAAAAACTGTTTTTT. Translation gives CASRGPGPNEKLFF. Combining the CDR3 with reference TRBV2 and TRBJ1-4 gives the whole variable domain EPEVTQTPSHQVTQMGQEVILRCVPISNHLYFYWYRQILGQKVEFLVSFYNNEISEKSEIFDDQFSVERPDGSNFTLKIRSTKLEDSAMYFCASRGPGPNEKLFFGSGTQLSVL.

This rearrangement joins TRBV5-3 to TRBJ2-1, with no clear D. TRBV5-3 is an open reading frame, and its role is uncertain. The V end was cut by 0 bases, the J end by 0 bases, with 7 bases between. This CDR3 comprises 15 residues. The CDR3 sequence: CARSLGSSSYNEQFF. The CDR3 bases are TGTGCCAGAAGCTTGGGTAGCAGCTCCTACAATGAGCAGTTCTTC.

This chain joins TRBV21-1 and TRBJ1-2; TRBD1 reflects the table's D call only, with no check against the DNA. TRBV21-1 is a recognized pseudogene. There are 21 residues in the CDR3. The CDR3 DNA sequence: TGTGCCAGCAGCGAAGACCCGACAGGGTCGTTGTCCCCCGCAAGAAACTATGGCTACACCTTC. Translated: CASSEDPTGSLSPARNYGYTF.

This sequence joins TRBV7-2 and TRBJ2-5; the match to TRBD2 covers 8 bases. Germline lookup yields CDR1 SGHTA and CDR2 FQGNSA. V shed 1 base, J shed 5 bases, and the junction held 3 bases outside the gene matches. The CDR3 loop spans 14 amino acids. CDR3 protein: CASSLGTSRETQYF. The CDR3, as DNA: TGTGCCAGCAGCTTAGGGACTAGCCGGGAGACCCAGTACTTC. Full variable domain (remainder filled in from reference TRBV7-2 and TRBJ2-5): GAGVSQSPSNKVTEKGKDVELRCDPISGHTALYWYRQSLGQGLEFLIYFQGNSAPDKSGLPSDRFSAERTGGSVSTLTIQRTQQEDSAVYLCASSLGTSRETQYFGPGTRLLVL.